Listed below are T cell receptor beta chains from one sample, sequenced in a study of blood T cell repertoires in COVID-19. Assay: immunoSEQ multiplex PCR; the TCRdb copy retains only in-frame clones and omits some. The sample lists about 82,000 clones, about four fifths seen once, with around 12% in the top ten. Sequenced: peripheral blood. These receptors came from a woman aged 35 to 49 with active or convalescent COVID-19. Each CDR3 is given with its conserved first and last residue. D genes are given only for firm matches. The size entry is marked missing in some rows and otherwise reads once, few, many or a size class.

>TRBV12-3/TRBV12-4|-|TRBJ1-2|-
TGTGCCAGCAGCCGGACAGTTTTATCGGGCTACACCTTC
CASSRTVLSGYTF
>TRBV7-2|TRBD2|TRBJ2-3|once
TGTGCCAGCAGCTTGGGGAGCGGGGCCTGGGGGGATACGCAGTATTTT
CASSLGSGAWGDTQYF
>TRBV5-8|-|TRBJ1-5|-
TGTGCCAGCAGCTTGTGGGGGGGCCAGCCCCAGCATTTT
CASSLWGGQPQHF
>TRBV3-1/TRBV3-2|-|TRBJ1-1|-
TGTGCCAGCAGCCAAAGGCAGGGGAACACTGAAGCTTTCTTT
CASSQRQGNTEAFF
>TRBV7-2|TRBD2|TRBJ2-1|-
TGTGCCAGCTCTGTCGGGAGGCTTGACAATGAGCAGTTCTTC
CASSVGRLDNEQFF
>TRBV27|TRBD1|TRBJ1-6|-
TGTGCCAGCAGTTTTGCCGTTCAGGGGGCTGGAGATTCACCCCTCCACTTT
CASSFAVQGAGDSPLHF
>TRBV7-2|-|TRBJ2-3|-
TGTGCCAGCAGCTACCGGGGCACAGATACGCAGTATTTT
CASSYRGTDTQYF
>TRBV5-1|-|TRBJ2-4|few
TGCGCCAGCAGCCCCTCCATAGAAGCCGGGGTAGCCAAAAACATTCAGTACTTC
CASSPSIEAGVAKNIQYF
>TRBV2|-|TRBJ1-2|few
TGTGCCAGCAGTGATCCGACTTATGGCTACACCTTC
CASSDPTYGYTF
>TRBV4-2|-|TRBJ2-6|-
TGTGCCAGCAGCCGCGACAGGCAATACTCTGGGGCCAACGTCCTGACTTTC
CASSRDRQYSGANVLTF
>TRBV28|TRBD2|TRBJ2-1|-
TGTGCCAGCAGTTTCCAGGGACTAGCGGGAGAAAATGAGCAGTTCTTC
CASSFQGLAGENEQFF
>TRBV5-1|TRBD2|TRBJ2-2|-
TGCGCCAGCAGCTTGTTTGGACTAGCGGGAGGGAGCACCGGGGAGCTGTTTTTT
CASSLFGLAGGSTGELFF
>TRBV5-3|TRBD1|TRBJ2-5|-
TGTGCCAGGCCCCAGGGGGCAGGAAAGACCCAGTACTTC
CARPQGAGKTQYF
>TRBV6-6|-|TRBJ2-1|-
TGTGCCAGCAGTTCGGGAGTCTCCTACAATGAGCAGTTCTTC
CASSSGVSYNEQFF
>TRBV18|-|TRBJ1-4|-
TGTGCCAGCTCACAGACATACCCTAATGAAAAACTGTTTTTT
CASSQTYPNEKLFF
>TRBV6-4|-|TRBJ2-3|once
TGTGCCATCGCCGGGATTATCACAGATACGCAGTATTTT
CAIAGIITDTQYF
>TRBV7-2|TRBD1|TRBJ1-2|-
TGTGCCAGCAGCACACAGGGGGGGTACTATGGCTACACCTTC
CASSTQGGYYGYTF
>TRBV4-1|TRBD1|TRBJ1-1|-
TGCGCCAGCAGCCAAGTGGGACAGGGGAGGTTATCAGCTTTCTTT
CASSQVGQGRLSAFF
>TRBV11-3|-|TRBJ2-3|-
TGTGCCAGCAGCTTAGTCGGTTGGGCGGATACGCAGTATTTT
CASSLVGWADTQYF
>TRBV5-1|TRBD2|TRBJ2-3|-
TGCGCCAGCAGCTTGGCCGGACTAGCGGGTGTCGGCGGGACGCAGTATTTT
CASSLAGLAGVGGTQYF
>TRBV6-5|-|TRBJ2-7|-
TGTGCCAGCAGCAGACAAAGGGGCGAGCAGTACTTC
CASSRQRGEQYF
>TRBV5-5|-|TRBJ2-2|-
TGTGCCAGCAGCTTGGGAACTAACACCGGGGAGCTGTTTTTT
CASSLGTNTGELFF
>TRBV27|TRBD1|TRBJ2-1|-
TGTGCCAGCAGTTTATTGGGCCAGGGGGAAGAGTTCTTC
CASSLLGQGEEFF
>TRBV24-1|-|TRBJ2-7|few
TGTGCCACCAGTGCCTCAACGACTAACTCCTACGAGCAGTACTTC
CATSASTTNSYEQYF
>TRBV28|TRBD1|TRBJ1-2|-
TGTGCCAGCAGTTTCGGGGCAGGGGGGTATGGCTACACCTTC
CASSFGAGGYGYTF
>TRBV11-2|-|TRBJ1-2|-
TGTGCCAGCAGCTTCGGACAGTACTATGGCTACACCTTC
CASSFGQYYGYTF
>TRBV27|TRBD2|TRBJ2-3|-
TGTGCCAGCAGTTTGCCACTAGCGGGAGGCACAGATACGCAGTATTTT
CASSLPLAGGTDTQYF
>TRBV28|TRBD1|TRBJ2-7|-
TGTGCCAGCAGTGCTCCGGGACAGGGGGCTTATGAGCAGTACTTC
CASSAPGQGAYEQYF
>TRBV28|-|TRBJ1-5|once
TGTGCCAGCAGTCGGACCGAAGGGGATCAGCCCCAGCATTTT
CASSRTEGDQPQHF
>TRBV28|-|TRBJ1-5|-
TGTGCCAGCGGGGGGGGGACGGGTCAGCCCCAGCATTTT
CASGGGTGQPQHF
>TRBV6-5|TRBD1|TRBJ1-1|-
TGTGCCAGCAGGTACAGGGGAATAGTCCCTGAAGCTTTCTTT
CASRYRGIVPEAFF
>TRBV4-2|-|TRBJ1-5|-
TGTGCCAGCAGCCAAGAAAGCGGAAGCAATCAGCCCCAGCATTTT
CASSQESGSNQPQHF
>TRBV6-5|-|TRBJ2-3|-
TGTGCCAGCAGTTACTCCGGGAGAATGGTAGATACGCAGTATTTT
CASSYSGRMVDTQYF
>TRBV10-3|TRBD2|TRBJ2-1|-
TGTGCCACCGGACTAGCGGGGGGCCTTTACAATGAGCAGTTCTTC
CATGLAGGLYNEQFF
>TRBV5-1|TRBD1|TRBJ1-2|-
TGCGCCAGCAGCATCGGGACAGGGCTCAACTATGGCTACACCTTC
CASSIGTGLNYGYTF
>TRBV3-1/TRBV3-2|-|TRBJ2-7|-
TGTGCCAGCAAGGGGAATGTCGAGCAGTACTTC
CASKGNVEQYF
>TRBV6-1|TRBD1|TRBJ1-2|-
TGTGCCAGCAGTGAAGCGCTTGACAGGGCCTATGGCTACACCTTC
CASSEALDRAYGYTF
>TRBV6-6|TRBD1|TRBJ1-2|-
TGTGCCAGCACCATACAGGGGGCATATGGCTACACCTTC
CASTIQGAYGYTF
>TRBV11-3|-|TRBJ1-4|-
TGTGCCAGCAGCTCGACTTATTCCTTCAGGGAACTGTTTTTT
CASSSTYSFRELFF
>TRBV19|TRBD1|TRBJ1-4|-
TGTGCCAGTAGTGCTACCCCGGGACAGGGTAATGAAAAACTGTTTTTT
CASSATPGQGNEKLFF
>TRBV28|-|TRBJ2-3|-
TGTGCCAGCAGCCCCGAGGGACTTGGCACAGATACGCAGTATTTT
CASSPEGLGTDTQYF
>TRBV25-1|TRBD2|TRBJ2-7|-
TGTGCCAGCCCGAGATGGCCCCTGGGAGGGTGCGAGCAGTACTTC
CASPRWPLGGCEQYF
>TRBV6-5|-|TRBJ2-7|-
TGTGCCAGCAGTTACACAAAGGGAGGCTACGAGCAGTACTTC
CASSYTKGGYEQYF
>TRBV20-1|-|TRBJ1-4|-
TGCAGTGCTAGTGATAGGAGGGGTGAAAAACTGTTTTTT
CSASDRRGEKLFF
>TRBV11-2|TRBD1|TRBJ2-1|-
TGTGCCAGCAGCCAGATGGGACAGGGGGTAAACAATGAGCAGTTCTTC
CASSQMGQGVNNEQFF
>TRBV28|TRBD2|TRBJ2-1|once
TGTGCCAGCAGTCTCATAGCGGGGGGCTCCTACAATGAGCAGTTCTTC
CASSLIAGGSYNEQFF
>TRBV5-6|TRBD1|TRBJ2-5|-
TGTGCCAGCAGCCCGGGTCAGCCGGGACAGCTTCTCCAAGAGACCCAGTACTTC
CASSPGQPGQLLQETQYF
>TRBV11-3|-|TRBJ1-1|-
TGTGCCAGCAGCGCCGGGACTTTGAACACTGAAGCTTTCTTT
CASSAGTLNTEAFF
>TRBV24-1|TRBD1|TRBJ2-6|-
TGTGCCACCAGTGACTTCGGACAGGGCCAGGGCGCTGGGGCCAACGTCCTGACTTTC
CATSDFGQGQGAGANVLTF
>TRBV2|-|TRBJ1-1|-
TGTGCCAGCAGCCTATCGGGGGACACTGAAGCTTTCTTT
CASSLSGDTEAFF
>TRBV9|-|TRBJ2-3|-
TGTGCCAGCAGCGTATCTAGCCCGGGAGATACGCAGTATTTT
CASSVSSPGDTQYF
>TRBV29-1|-|TRBJ1-2|-
TGCAGCGTTGAAGATCAGGGGACCTATGGCTACACCTTC
CSVEDQGTYGYTF
>TRBV14|-|TRBJ2-1|few
TGTGCCAGCAGCCTGAGTCCGGGTCGGGGGAACAATGAGCAGTTCTTC
CASSLSPGRGNNEQFF